This record looks at one TCR beta chain sequence and its context. Its antigen is still unknown. The sample belongs to a study of T cells in Graves' hyperthyroidism and ophthalmopathy. Study-wide points: Ophthalmopathy and stable hyperthyroidism were separated by a 13 V-J model.

From RNA transcripts, TCR beta CDR3 regions were amplified. HTBI primers were used for first-round RT-PCR of the TCR CDR3. TCRdb ran MiXCR on the multiplex PCR reads and lists one entry per CDR3 protein. The sample lists a few hundred thousand distinct CDR3 sequences; roughly 13% were seen once. The source is a woman in her forties with Graves' ophthalmopathy. Specimen: blood.

The CDR3 DNA reads as TGTGCCAGCAGCCCCTTGAGCGGGAGGGCAGGGGAGACCCAGTACTTC. Amino acid sequence: CASSPLSGRAGETQYF. The chain recombines TRBV9 with TRBJ2-5, with 10 bases matching TRBD2. The germline V gene encodes CDR1 SGDLS and CDR2 YYNGEE. The CDR3 extends over 16 amino acids. The ends lost 4 bases at V and 5 bases at J; junction bases unmatched: 11.